The clone carrying this T cell receptor (beta chain) has more than one count but fewer than ten. The assay was immunoSEQ multiplex PCR, and TCRdb's table has in-frame clones only and misses some. Among around 400,000 clones, around 87% were seen once, and the ten largest hold about 10%. Deletions cut 3 bases from V and 6 bases from J, with 15 bases between. There are 15 residues in the CDR3. The germline gives CDR1 SEHNR, CDR2 FQNEAQ (reference sequence). These data come from a study of blood T cell repertoires in COVID-19. Study-wide context: COVID-19 samples from acute and convalescent phases originated in the United States, Italy and Spain.

Sequencing used peripheral blood. The rearrangement uses TRBV7-9 and TRBJ1-5; D remains ambiguous. This TCR was recovered from a woman in her thirties with COVID-19, enrolled during active disease. The CDR3 nucleotides are TGTGCCAGCAGCTTGGGGAGGTCCGGGCGTCAGCCCCAGCATTTT. Translating gives CASSLGRSGRQPQHF.